These 22 T cell receptor beta chains originate from one sample sequenced in a study of cytomegalovirus exposure and HLA in healthy donors. It was with 60 Vbeta and 13 Jbeta primers that the PCR ran. Only in-frame clones appear in the TCRdb table, and some are missing; sequencing was by immunoSEQ multiplex PCR. This table has 95,000 to 150,000 clones, roughly 68% appearing once. The sample taken for sequencing was PBMCs. The source of these receptors is a woman aged 45-65 years in good health and CMV-seropositive.

The chain carries TRBV5-1 and TRBJ2-3; possible D gene TRBD2, 6 bases. The germline V gene encodes CDR1 SGHRS and CDR2 YFSETQ. V was pared by 0 bases and J by 1 base, with 9 bases between. The CDR3 sequence is 15 residues long. CDR3: CASSLVAVGTDTQYF. CDR3 DNA sequence: TGCGCCAGCAGCTTGGTAGCGGTTGGCACAGATACGCAGTATTTT.

The V gene is TRBV6-6, the J gene TRBJ2-7; 8 positions agree with TRBD1. CDR3 size: 14 residues. From germline, CDR1 is MNHNY and CDR2 SVGAGI (reference sequence). Losses at the gene ends were 4 bases for V and 5 bases for J; bases not matched to a gene: 7. The CDR3 DNA reads TGTGCCAGCAGTTCCGGACAGGGCGTGAACGAGCAGTACTTC. It yields the protein CASSSGQGVNEQYF.

The chain combines TRBV7-9 with TRBJ2-1, with D unresolved. CDR3 length: 11 amino acids. Trimming left V 4 bases short and J 16 bases short, with 14 bases between. Germline values: CDR1 SEHNR, CDR2 FQNEAQ (reference sequence). The CDR3 sequence: CASSSPARVFF. The CDR3 DNA sequence: TGTGCCAGCAGCTCCCCGGCTAGAGTATTCTTC.

Only a few counts were recorded for this clone. The chain recombines TRBV7-6 with TRBJ1-1, with a tentative D call TRBD1 (6 bases). CDR3 length: 15 amino acids. Looked up from germline, CDR1 is SGHVS and CDR2 is FNYEAQ. Trimming removed 1 base at V and 4 bases at J, with 13 bases between. The CDR3 sequence: CASSLERGGATEAFF. DNA of the CDR3: TGTGCCAGCAGCTTAGAGAGGGGGGGGGCCACTGAAGCTTTCTTT. The entire variable domain, with the rest obtained from reference TRBV7-6 and TRBJ1-1, is as follows: GAGVSQSPRYKVTKRGQDVALRCDPISGHVSLYWYRQALGQGPEFLTYFNYEAQQDKSGLPNDRFSAERPEGSISTLTIQRTEQRDSAMYRCASSLERGGATEAFFGQGTRLTVV.

This clone was counted between two and nine times. The V call is TRBV6-6, the J call TRBJ1-1; D is undetermined. Deletions cut 7 bases from V and 3 bases from J, with 15 bases between. Germline CDR1 and CDR2: MNHNY and SVGAGI (reference sequence). This CDR3 has 14 amino acids. CDR3 nucleotides: TGTGCCAGCACCATGGCGGGGAGGGACACTGAAGCTTTCTTT. It codes for CASTMAGRDTEAFF.

The J gene is TRBJ1-6, the V gene TRBV10-1; D gene unclear. The V gene lost 8 bases and the J gene lost 0 bases, with 23 bases spanning the gap. The length of the CDR3 is 19 residues. Per germline, CDR1 WNHNN and CDR2 SYGVQD (reference sequence). The CDR3 protein is CASDFGSYQTSSYNSPLHF. CDR3 nucleotides: TGCGCCAGCGACTTCGGGTCTTACCAAACGAGCTCCTATAATTCACCCCTCCACTTT.

The gene calls are TRBV2 and TRBJ2-5, with 9 bases that match TRBD1. Looked up from germline, CDR1 is SNHLY and CDR2 is FYNNEI. The CDR3 is 13 amino acids. V lost 3 bases and J lost 12; bases outside the gene matches: 8. The CDR3 sequence is CASSDSGQGREYF. CDR3 sequence (DNA): TGTGCCAGCAGTGATTCGGGACAGGGCAGGGAGTACTTC.

This clone has more than one count but fewer than ten. This rearrangement joins TRBV7-9 to TRBJ2-4, with 11 bases that match TRBD1. Germline lookup yields CDR1 SEHNR and CDR2 FQNEAQ (reference sequence). This CDR3 region has 15 residues. V lost 5 bases to trimming and J lost 8 bases; unmatched junction nucleotides: 8. CDR3: CASSPSDRGLDIQYF. CDR3 DNA: TGTGCCAGCAGCCCCTCGGACAGGGGGCTTGACATTCAGTACTTC.

DNA of the CDR3: TGCGCCAGCAGCAGTAGCGGGGAGCCGACCGGGGAGCTGTTTTTT. Translation gives CASSSSGEPTGELFF. The V call is TRBV5-1, the J call TRBJ2-2; 8 bases line up with TRBD2. Trimming took 4 bases from V and 5 from J; bases not matched to a gene: 7. Germline CDR1 SGHRS, CDR2 YFSETQ. CDR3 length: 15 residues.

The gene calls are TRBV2 and TRBJ2-6; D may be TRBD2 (5 bases). CDR3 size: 16 residues. V shed 6 bases and J shed 4 bases, with 16 bases lying between them. Germline CDR1 is SNHLY and CDR2 is FYNNEI. In DNA form, the CDR3 reads TGTGCCAGCAGGAGAGGGCTCATGGACGGGGCCAACGTCCTGACTTTC. Residues: CASRRGLMDGANVLTF. The full variable domain, rest sourced from reference TRBV2 and TRBJ2-6, is EPEVTQTPSHQVTQMGQEVILRCVPISNHLYFYWYRQILGQKVEFLVSFYNNEISEKSEIFDDQFSVERPDGSNFTLKIRSTKLEDSAMYFCASRRGLMDGANVLTFGAGSRLTVL.

The count of this clone is one. V gene TRBV5-1 combines with J gene TRBJ2-5; 8 nucleotides line up with TRBD2. The end of the DNA is better explained by TRBJ2-7, so the J call may be wrong. The germline gives CDR1 SGHRS, CDR2 YFSETQ. The CDR3 is 16 residues long. CDR3 sequence (DNA): TGCGCCAGCAGCTTGGCCGGGGTAGCGGGAACCTACGAGCAGTACTTC. Translation: CASSLAGVAGTYEQYF.

The V and J genes are TRBV18 and TRBJ2-1; 10 bases map to TRBD2. The germline V gene encodes CDR1 KGHSH and CDR2 LQKENI. The CDR3 covers 16 residues. J was trimmed by 7 bases and V by 3 bases; bases with no gene match: 9. The CDR3 sequence: CASSPELSGGMNEQFF. The CDR3 nucleotides read TGTGCCAGCTCACCGGAGCTTAGCGGGGGGATGAATGAGCAGTTCTTC.

This clone was recorded a few times. The chain uses TRBV9 and TRBJ2-2, with D unclear. This CDR3 has 15 amino acids. V was clipped by 0 bases and J by 2 bases, with 8 bases between them. Germline CDR1 SGDLS, CDR2 YYNGEE. The CDR3 DNA follows: TGTGCCAGCAGCGTAGGCGACTTAAACACCGGGGAGCTGTTTTTT. Translated, it gives CASSVGDLNTGELFF.

The chain combines TRBV7-7 with TRBJ2-1; D might be TRBD1 (6 bases). Looked up from germline, CDR1 is SSHAT and CDR2 is FNYEAQ (reference sequence). Trimming took 5 bases from V and 5 from J, leaving 10 bases between them. The CDR3 is 13 residues long. The CDR3 reads CASSMDSHNEQFF. CDR3 bases: TGTGCCAGCAGCATGGACAGCCACAATGAGCAGTTCTTC. Drawing the rest from reference TRBV7-7 and TRBJ2-1, the complete variable domain is GAGVSQSPRYKVTKRGQDVTLRCDPISSHATLYWYQQALGQGPEFLTYFNYEAQPDKSGLPSDRFSAERPEGSISTLTIQRTEQRDSAMYRCASSMDSHNEQFFGPGTRLTVL.

This clone has only a few counts. This chain connects TRBV4-1 to TRBJ1-5; D is unclear. Trimming stripped 1 base from V and 5 bases from J, with 6 bases between. CDR1 is MGHRA, CDR2 YSYEKL, per germline. The CDR3 is made up of 13 amino acids. The DNA of the CDR3 is TGCGCCAGCAGCCAAGGCCCGGATCAGCCCCAGCATTTT. Protein sequence: CASSQGPDQPQHF.

This clone was seen a handful of times. The chain has TRBV4-1 and TRBJ2-3; TRBD2 matches 7 bases. The V gene end was trimmed by 0 bases and the J gene end by 6 bases; junction bases not matched to a gene: 3. Germline V gives CDR1 MGHRA, CDR2 YSYEKL. There are 14 residues in the CDR3. The DNA for the CDR3 is TGCGCCAGCAGCCAAGATACGCGGGGGGATACGCAGTATTTT. This encodes CASSQDTRGDTQYF.

This chain links TRBV30 with TRBJ1-4; 8 nucleotides agree with TRBD1. The V gene end was trimmed by 5 bases and the J gene end by 5 bases; junction bases not matched to a gene: 10. The CDR3 length is 15 residues. Germline CDR1 reads GTSNPN; CDR2 reads SVGIG (reference sequence). The CDR3 sequence is CAWGGQATGNEKLFF. As DNA, the CDR3 is TGTGCCTGGGGGGGACAGGCAACAGGAAATGAAAAACTGTTTTTT.

This rearrangement joins TRBV7-8 to TRBJ2-3; maybe TRBD1 (5 bases). The V and J ends lost 5 bases and 5 bases respectively, with 17 bases between them. The CDR3 length is 15 residues. Germline V gene lookup returns CDR1 SGHVS and CDR2 FQNEAQ. CDR3 amino acids: CASSLVDSSKDTQYF. The CDR3 DNA follows: TGTGCCAGCAGCCTTGTAGACAGCTCCAAAGATACGCAGTATTTT.

The V gene is TRBV19, the J gene TRBJ1-2, with TRBD1 matching over 8 bases. Per germline, CDR1 LNHDA and CDR2 SQIVND (reference sequence). V dropped 1 base and J dropped 0; count of bases not matched to a gene: 10. The CDR3 has 18 residues. The CDR3 sequence is CASSIAPGQAHSNYGYTF. The CDR3, as DNA: TGTGCCAGTAGTATAGCACCGGGACAGGCGCATTCTAACTATGGCTACACCTTC. The full variable domain, its missing parts supplied by reference TRBV19 and TRBJ1-2, is DGGITQSPKYLFRKEGQNVTLSCEQNLNHDAMYWYRQDPGQGLRLIYYSQIVNDFQKGDIAEGYSVSREKKESFPLTVTSAQKNPTAFYLCASSIAPGQAHSNYGYTFGSGTRLTVV.

The chain employs TRBV4-1 and TRBJ2-1; no definite D call. V was shortened by 0 bases and J by 7 bases, with 7 bases between the two germline ends. The CDR3 is 13 residues long. Per the germline V gene, CDR1 is MGHRA and CDR2 is YSYEKL. The DNA of the CDR3 is TGCGCCAGCAGCCAAGAGCGACTGAATGAGCAGTTCTTC. Its protein product is CASSQERLNEQFF.

This clone has more than one count but fewer than ten. The rearrangement joins TRBV7-9 to TRBJ2-1; D is perhaps TRBD1 (6 bases). This CDR3 contains 13 residues. V was trimmed by 1 base and J by 6 bases, leaving 7 bases between them. The germline gives CDR1 SEHNR, CDR2 FQNEAQ (reference sequence). CDR3: CASSLGTANEQFF. The CDR3 bases are TGTGCCAGCAGCTTAGGGACAGCCAATGAGCAGTTCTTC.

In the case of this clone: A read error may produce the germline difference seen at one junction end. The chain's CDR3 is CAGSPDSSLYGYTF. CDR3 sequence (DNA): TGTGCCGGCAGCCCCGACAGCTCCCTCTATGGCTACACCTTC. The rearrangement links TRBV6-5 to TRBJ1-2, with a tentative D call TRBD1 (5 bases). The CDR3 consists of 14 residues. Germline CDR1 reads MNHEY; CDR2 reads SVGAGI.